A single sample gave rise to the 16 T cell receptor beta chains below, sequenced in a study of shared clonotypes between healthy human individuals. Libraries were prepared by immunoSEQ multiplex PCR; TCRdb keeps only in-frame clonotypes and omits some of them. The sample holds fewer than 1.6 million clones, 98% seen once. Sequencing was carried out using naive CD4+ T cells sorted from blood. Subset given: CD45RA+ positively selected. These receptor sequences come from a man younger than 45 in good health.

This chain joins TRBV27 and TRBJ2-1, with D hard to call. CDR3 size: 14 residues. From germline, CDR1 is MNHEY and CDR2 SMNVEV (reference sequence). V was pared by 8 bases and J by 0 bases, with 11 bases between. The CDR3 loop is CASSKGSSYNEQFF. CDR3 nucleotides: TGTGCCAGCTCAAAGGGAAGCTCCTACAATGAGCAGTTCTTC.

As regards this clone: Different DNA sequences within this sample yield the same CDR3. The chain is built from TRBV6-5 and TRBJ2-7; no reliable D call. CDR3 length: 12 residues. Germline CDR1 reads MNHEY; CDR2 reads SVGAGI. Deletions cut 6 bases from V and 1 base from J, with 7 bases between. The CDR3 loop reads CASSSTSYEQYF. In nucleotides, the CDR3 is TGTGCCAGCAGCTCGACGTCCTACGAGCAGTACTTC.

This chain connects TRBV9 to TRBJ1-1; TRBD1 agrees at 8 bases. V lost 6 bases to trimming and J lost 6 bases; unmatched junction nucleotides: 4. The CDR3 runs 12 residues. Germline CDR1 is SGDLS and CDR2 is YYNGEE. The CDR3 sequence is CASNRQGSEAFF. The CDR3 DNA reads as TGTGCCAGCAATCGACAGGGGTCTGAAGCTTTCTTT.

The chain recombines TRBV7-9 with TRBJ2-1; 7 nucleotides align to TRBD2. Germline V CDR1 and CDR2: SEHNR, FQNEAQ (reference sequence). This CDR3 has 14 amino acids. The J segment lost 10 bases and the V segment lost 3 bases, leaving 9 bases of the junction unmatched. CDR3 in DNA: TGTGCCAGCAGCTTCGTGCGGGAGTACGGGGAGCAGTTCTTC. As protein: CASSFVREYGEQFF.

This clone was counted a single time. CDR3 bases: TGCGCCAGCAGCTTGGCGACTAGTTCGGGTGATGAGCAGTTCTTC. Encoded protein: CASSLATSSGDEQFF. The chain recombines TRBV5-1 with TRBJ2-1; a possible D gene is TRBD2 (6 bases). V was pared by 0 bases and J by 8 bases, with 15 bases between. The CDR3 has 15 amino acids. The V gene's germline CDR1 is SGHRS and CDR2 YFSETQ.

V is TRBV6-1 and J is TRBJ2-3; tentatively, D is TRBD1 or TRBD2 (5 bases each). Germline V gene lookup returns CDR1 MNHNS and CDR2 SASEGT. V dropped 4 bases and J dropped 1 base, with 15 bases sitting between them. This CDR3 is 16 amino acids long. CDR3 protein: CASSAYRDGGTDTQYF. CDR3 coding DNA: TGTGCCAGCAGTGCCTACCGGGACGGAGGCACAGATACGCAGTATTTT.

This clone appeared a single time. This chain uses TRBV30 with TRBJ1-1; D is unresolved. This CDR3 contains 11 residues. Germline V lookup: CDR1 GTSNPN, CDR2 SVGIG (reference sequence). Trimming pared 4 bases from V and 5 bases from J, leaving 8 bases between. DNA of the CDR3: TGTGCCTGGAAACCGGGGACTGAAGCTTTCTTT. Amino acid sequence: CAWKPGTEAFF.

The chain combines TRBV28 with TRBJ1-5, with a tentative D call TRBD1 (6 bases). Germline CDR1 and CDR2: MDHEN and SYDVKM. CDR3 length: 15 amino acids. V lost 7 bases to trimming and J lost 4 bases, with 17 bases between them. The DNA of the CDR3 is TGTGCCAGCACCCTACGGACAGCCCGGAATCAGCCCCAGCATTTT. Amino acids: CASTLRTARNQPQHF.

This sequence joins TRBV11-2 and TRBJ2-7; D is possibly TRBD1 (5 bases). V shed 2 bases and J shed 2 bases, with 13 bases lying between them. Germline CDR1 reads SGHAT; CDR2 reads FQNNGV. The CDR3 consists of 15 residues. For the CDR3, the DNA is TGTGCCAGCAGCTTACGGCAGGGATTAACCTACGAGCAGTACTTC. It codes for CASSLRQGLTYEQYF.

V is TRBV14 and J is TRBJ1-1, with 10 bases lining up with TRBD1. Unmatched junction bases numbered 6, after V lost 4 bases and J lost 4 bases. This CDR3 is built from 15 residues. Germline V gene lookup returns CDR1 SGHDN and CDR2 FVKESK. As DNA, the CDR3 is TGTGCCAGCAGCCTCCGGACAGGGGGTGGCACTGAAGCTTTCTTT. Residues: CASSLRTGGGTEAFF. Based on the CDR3 plus reference TRBV14 and TRBJ1-1, the full variable domain is EAGVTQFPSHSVIEKGQTVTLRCDPISGHDNLYWYRRVMGKEIKFLLHFVKESKQDESGMPNNRFLAERTGGTYSTLKVQPAELEDSGVYFCASSLRTGGGTEAFFGQGTRLTVV.

The chain couples TRBV29-1 to TRBJ1-5; 10 positions agree with TRBD1. Germline V gives CDR1 SQVTM, CDR2 ANQGSEA. Trimming at V came to 6 bases and at J to 6 bases, leaving 5 bases not matched to a gene. The CDR3 totals 13 residues. Here the CDR3 reads CSVGDRGTQPQHF. For the CDR3, the DNA is TGCAGCGTCGGGGACAGGGGCACTCAGCCCCAGCATTTT.

Only one count was recorded for this clone. CDR3 DNA: TGCGCCAGCAGCAACCGGACAGGGGGCTATTCTGGGGCCAACGTCCTGACTTTC. The encoded protein is CASSNRTGGYSGANVLTF. This chain connects TRBV5-1 to TRBJ2-6; TRBD1 aligns across 11 bases. The CDR3 runs to 18 residues. In germline, CDR1 is SGHRS, CDR2 YFSETQ. J gave up 1 base and V 4 bases, and 7 bases lay outside the gene matches.

The V call is TRBV7-2, the J call TRBJ2-1, with 10 bases fitting TRBD2. The germline V gene has CDR1 SGHTA and CDR2 FQGNSA. The CDR3 has 19 residues. With V trimmed by 2 bases and J by 7 bases, 17 bases remained unmatched. The CDR3 sequence: CASSLWQSRTSGRGNEQFF. The CDR3 DNA reads TGTGCCAGCAGCTTATGGCAGTCAAGGACTAGCGGAAGAGGTAATGAGCAGTTCTTC.

This clone is a singleton in its sample. The chain couples TRBV19 to TRBJ2-6, with D tentatively TRBD2 (6 bases). Trimming left V 4 bases short and J 3 bases short, with 16 bases between. This CDR3 comprises 17 residues. CDR1 LNHDA and CDR2 SQIVND come from the germline V gene (reference sequence). The CDR3 region is CASSTIWGVGGANVLTF. The CDR3 DNA sequence: TGTGCCAGTAGTACTATTTGGGGGGTTGGTGGGGCCAACGTCCTGACTTTC.

The gene calls are TRBV6-6 and TRBJ2-7; D might be TRBD1 (6 bases). Germline V gives CDR1 MNHNY, CDR2 SVGAGI (reference sequence). With 7 bases removed from V and 2 bases from J, the gap between germline ends came to 9 bases. The CDR3 spans 12 residues. The CDR3 protein is CASKAGAYEQYF. CDR3 coding DNA: TGTGCCAGCAAGGCAGGGGCCTACGAGCAGTACTTC.

The CDR3 DNA reads as TGCGCCAGCAGCTTGGAAATAGGGCGGCAAAACATTCAGTACTTC. Its protein is CASSLEIGRQNIQYF. The V gene is TRBV5-1, the J gene TRBJ2-4; D gene uncertain. CDR3 size: 15 residues. The ends were cut back, 0 bases at V and 5 bases at J, with 12 bases in the middle. Per germline, CDR1 SGHRS and CDR2 YFSETQ.